Listed below are T cell receptor beta chains from one sample, sequenced in a study of T cell changes during pregnancy in multiple sclerosis. Data came from immunoSEQ multiplex PCR; TCRdb stores just in-frame clones and leaves some out. This table has about 98,000 clones, around 92% appearing once. The material was peripheral blood, obtained after pregnancy. The receptors were gathered from a female donor in good health, enrolled as a control in a pregnancy study. Each CDR3 is given with its conserved first and last residue. The D gene is left open where the match is weak.

V: TRBV27
J: TRBJ2-5
D: .
CDR3: CASTHRGGRETQYF

V: TRBV10-1
J: TRBJ2-7
D: TRBD1
CDR3: CAREGQGASYEQYF

V: TRBV5-1
J: TRBJ1-1
D: .
CDR3: CASSLGAGTSNTEAFF

V: TRBV7-9
J: TRBJ2-7
D: .
CDR3: CASSFRQTSTYEQYF

V: TRBV5-1
J: TRBJ2-5
D: .
CDR3: CASSLWTDVQGTQYF

V: TRBV6-1
J: TRBJ2-7
D: TRBD2
CDR3: CASSYGLAGTYEQYF

V: TRBV19
J: TRBJ1-1
D: .
CDR3: CATREGFTEAFF

V: TRBV18
J: TRBJ2-7
D: TRBD2
CDR3: CASSPKAGTYEQYF

V: TRBV27
J: TRBJ1-1
D: TRBD1
CDR3: CASSSEGDRGSLYTEAFF

V: TRBV2
J: TRBJ2-1
D: TRBD1
CDR3: CASTRTGLGNEQFF

V: TRBV28
J: TRBJ1-2
D: TRBD1
CDR3: CASRGTGPYGYTF

V: TRBV28
J: TRBJ1-5
D: .
CDR3: CASSWSGWDLNQPQHF

V: TRBV4-1
J: TRBJ2-2
D: TRBD2
CDR3: CASSPPGLAGGPSSNTGELFF

V: TRBV28
J: TRBJ2-7
D: .
CDR3: CASEGAGSSYEQYF

V: TRBV25-1
J: TRBJ2-2
D: .
CDR3: CASSPTPGSNTGELFF

V: TRBV5-4
J: TRBJ2-1
D: TRBD1
CDR3: CASSFGTGDFEQFF

V: TRBV4-1
J: TRBJ1-1
D: TRBD1
CDR3: CASSRTGPDTEAFF

V: TRBV11-2
J: TRBJ2-3
D: .
CDR3: CASSLSSDTQYF

V: TRBV27
J: TRBJ2-7
D: .
CDR3: CASSYQQGDFYEQYF

V: TRBV28
J: TRBJ1-1
D: .
CDR3: CASSFRRGRHTEAFF

V: TRBV30
J: TRBJ2-7
D: TRBD1
CDR3: CAWSSRGSREQYF

V: TRBV29-1
J: TRBJ1-4
D: TRBD1
CDR3: CSVALTGETEKLFF

V: TRBV30
J: TRBJ2-1
D: TRBD2
CDR3: CAWRRVASGYNEQFF

V: TRBV19
J: TRBJ2-2
D: TRBD2
CDR3: CASSRSRLAGEIGELFF

V: TRBV29-1
J: TRBJ2-1
D: .
CDR3: CSVVKRTYNEQFF

V: TRBV7-9
J: TRBJ1-4
D: TRBD1
CDR3: CASSLGQGENEKLFF